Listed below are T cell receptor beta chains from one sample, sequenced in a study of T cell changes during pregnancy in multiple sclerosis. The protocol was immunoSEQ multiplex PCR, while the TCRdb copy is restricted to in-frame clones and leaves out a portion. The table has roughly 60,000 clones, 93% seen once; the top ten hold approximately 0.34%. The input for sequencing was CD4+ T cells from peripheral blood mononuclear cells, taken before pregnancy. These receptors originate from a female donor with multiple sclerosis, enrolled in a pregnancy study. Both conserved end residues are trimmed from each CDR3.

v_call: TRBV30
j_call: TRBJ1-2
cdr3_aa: AWQGYGYT

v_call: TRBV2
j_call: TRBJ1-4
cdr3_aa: ASVTGGVQIEKLF

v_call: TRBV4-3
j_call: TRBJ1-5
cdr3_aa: ASSQVGGDNQPQH

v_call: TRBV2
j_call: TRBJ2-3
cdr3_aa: ASRAGRGVGTQY

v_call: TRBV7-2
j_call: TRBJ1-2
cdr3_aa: ASSGDIQSRVGYT

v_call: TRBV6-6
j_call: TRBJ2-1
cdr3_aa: ASSYPGGGSNEQF

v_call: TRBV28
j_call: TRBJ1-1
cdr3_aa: ASSLVMYNAEAF

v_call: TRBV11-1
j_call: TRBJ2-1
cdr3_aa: ASSLARFSNEQF

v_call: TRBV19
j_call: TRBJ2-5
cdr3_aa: ASTETSGSMGTQY

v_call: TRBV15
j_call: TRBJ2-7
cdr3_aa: ATSRARSGFGEQY

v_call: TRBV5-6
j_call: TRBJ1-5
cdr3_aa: ASSLMTAYSNQPQH

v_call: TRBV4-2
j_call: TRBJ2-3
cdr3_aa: ASSPSLAADKPSTDTQY

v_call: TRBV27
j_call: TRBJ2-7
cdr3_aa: ASSLSGLAGGWEQY

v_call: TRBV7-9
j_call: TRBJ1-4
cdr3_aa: AIDSNEKLF

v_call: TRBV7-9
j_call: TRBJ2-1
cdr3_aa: ASSSDNLAGVSNEQF

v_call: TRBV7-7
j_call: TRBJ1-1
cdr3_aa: ASSALTGGAGTEAF

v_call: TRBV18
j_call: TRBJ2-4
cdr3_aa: ASSSPTEGDIQY

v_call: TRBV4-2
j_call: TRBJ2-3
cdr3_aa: ASSLLAGGPDTQY

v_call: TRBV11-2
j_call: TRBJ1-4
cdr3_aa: ASSPGQGNEKLF

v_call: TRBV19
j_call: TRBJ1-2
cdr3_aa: ASSIYGRGTNYGYT

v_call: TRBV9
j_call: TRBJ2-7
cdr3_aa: ASSVLAGGPTEQY

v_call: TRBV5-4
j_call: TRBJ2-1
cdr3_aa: ASSPGTSGIWSYNEQF

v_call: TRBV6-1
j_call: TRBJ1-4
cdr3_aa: ASTNRQATNEKLF

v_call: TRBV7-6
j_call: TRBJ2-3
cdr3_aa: ASSLGSGGGTDTQY

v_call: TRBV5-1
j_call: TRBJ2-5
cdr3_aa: ASSILLGTGPFVAKETQY

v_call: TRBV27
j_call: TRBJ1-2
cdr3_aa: ASTEGQGRGYT

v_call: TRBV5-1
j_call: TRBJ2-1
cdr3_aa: ASSPHPGQGGNEQF

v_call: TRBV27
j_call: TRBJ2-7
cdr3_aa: ASSPRGGEQY

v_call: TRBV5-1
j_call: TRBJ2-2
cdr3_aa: ASSPDTTGELF

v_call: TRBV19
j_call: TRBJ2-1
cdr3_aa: ASSRSGGGEQF

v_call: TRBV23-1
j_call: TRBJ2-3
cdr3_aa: ASRMPIIPAGKDLSTDTQY

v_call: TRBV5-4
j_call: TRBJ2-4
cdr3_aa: ASSLSASGGAKNIQY

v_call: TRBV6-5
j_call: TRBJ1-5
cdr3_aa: ASSHLDSNQPQH

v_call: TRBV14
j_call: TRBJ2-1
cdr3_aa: ASSHAGGAGFYYNEQF

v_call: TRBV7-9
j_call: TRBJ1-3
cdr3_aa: ASSFFSLSSGNTIY

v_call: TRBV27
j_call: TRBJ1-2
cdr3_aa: ASSRGGLANYGYT

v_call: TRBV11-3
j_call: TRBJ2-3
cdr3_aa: ASSRVAGGQGDTQY

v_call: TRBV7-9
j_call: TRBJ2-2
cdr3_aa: ASSSGQGVTGELF

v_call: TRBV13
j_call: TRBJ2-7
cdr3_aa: ASSLGGRAGATYEQY

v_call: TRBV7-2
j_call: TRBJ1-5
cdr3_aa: ASSPPGTSQPQH

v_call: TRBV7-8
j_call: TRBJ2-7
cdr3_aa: ASSRLAGGVYEQY

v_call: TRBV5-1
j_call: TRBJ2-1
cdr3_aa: ASSLREQGTYNEQF

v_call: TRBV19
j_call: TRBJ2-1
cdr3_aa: ASSQDRGFGNEQF

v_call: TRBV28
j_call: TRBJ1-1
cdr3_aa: ASRADTEAF

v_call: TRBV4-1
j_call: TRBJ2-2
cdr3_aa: ASSQDHGGANTGELF

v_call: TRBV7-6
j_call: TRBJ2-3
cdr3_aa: ASSLLAGGPTDTQY

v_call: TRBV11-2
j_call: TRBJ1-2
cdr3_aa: ASSIMVGLGYGYT

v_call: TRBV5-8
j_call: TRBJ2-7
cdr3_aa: ASSLGLGTSGRAYEQY

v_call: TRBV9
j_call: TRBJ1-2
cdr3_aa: ASSYRQDYGYT

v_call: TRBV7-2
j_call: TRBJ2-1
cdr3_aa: ASSFTGTSYNEQF

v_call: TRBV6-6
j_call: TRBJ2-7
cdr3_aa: ASTYGQGAYEQY